This T cell receptor (beta chain) emerged from a study of cytomegalovirus exposure and HLA in healthy donors. CDR1 and CDR2 (germline): SGDLS, YYNGEE. The CDR3 sequence is 17 residues long. V dropped 0 bases and J dropped 0; count of bases not matched to a gene: 6. This clone was picked up a small number of times. Vbeta (60) and Jbeta (13) primers were used in the PCR. TCRdb's copy holds only in-frame clones and misses some; the assay was immunoSEQ multiplex PCR. Counted here are around 150,000 clones, roughly three quarters occurring once; the ten biggest clones make up approximately 4.9%. Material for sequencing was PBMCs. The rearrangement links TRBV9 to TRBJ2-7, with TRBD2 identical over 10 bases. The receptor was derived from a woman between 50 and 59 years old in good health and CMV-seronegative. The CDR3 spells CASSVGISGGSSYEQYF. DNA of the CDR3: TGTGCCAGCAGCGTAGGAATTAGCGGGGGGTCCTCCTACGAGCAGTACTTC.